This T cell receptor beta chain was identified in a study of identical twins. Study observations and caveats: Low generation probability was overrepresented in out-of-frame alpha sequences shared by twins.

TCRdb ran MiXCR on the 5' RACE reads and lists one entry per CDR3 protein. In the table there are some 660,000 distinct CDR3 sequences, more than 6.5% of which are singletons. This clonotype was seen a handful of times. The antigen is unknown. The same data also contributed to another study, on yellow fever vaccine responses in identical twins.

The origin of this receptor is a woman between 18 and 29 years old in good health. Sequencing used PBMCs.

The CDR3 is CASSLNRIDEQYF. The CDR3 bases are TGTGCCAGCTCACTTAACAGGATCGACGAGCAGTACTTC. The chain joins TRBV18 to TRBJ2-7; possibly TRBD1 for D (5 bases). The CDR3 is 13 residues long. CDR1 and CDR2 (germline): KGHSH, LQKENI. V was clipped by 4 bases and J by 5 bases, with 12 bases between them. The full variable domain, in which reference TRBV18 and TRBJ2-7 provide the parts outside the CDR3, is NAGVMQNPRHLVRRRGQEARLRCSPMKGHSHVYWYRQLPEEGLKFMVYLQKENIIDESGMPKERFSAEFPKEGPSILRIQQVVRGDSAAYFCASSLNRIDEQYFGPGTRLTVT.